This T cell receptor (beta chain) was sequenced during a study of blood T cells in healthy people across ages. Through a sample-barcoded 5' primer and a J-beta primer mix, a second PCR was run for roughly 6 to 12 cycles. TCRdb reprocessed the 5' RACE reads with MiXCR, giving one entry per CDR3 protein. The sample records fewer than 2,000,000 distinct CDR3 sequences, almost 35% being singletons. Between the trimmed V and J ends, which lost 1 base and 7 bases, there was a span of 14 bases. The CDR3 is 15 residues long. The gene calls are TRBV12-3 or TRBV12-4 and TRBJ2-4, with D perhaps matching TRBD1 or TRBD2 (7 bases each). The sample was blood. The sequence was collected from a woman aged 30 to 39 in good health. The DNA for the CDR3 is TGTGCCAGCAGTTTAGGGTCAGGGGGGGGCAACATTCAGTACTTC. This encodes CASSLGSGGGNIQYF.